Reported below is one T cell receptor beta chain. The cohort comprised adults aged about 18 to 89 years residing in about two dozen US areas. Before they entered the study, exposed participants had met a COVID-19 case within 2 weeks. The V gene's germline CDR1 is GTSNPN and CDR2 SVGIG (reference sequence). The CDR3 is 15 amino acids. Trimming cost V 1 base and J 3 bases; bases outside gene matches: 4. The entry originates in a study of blood T cell repertoires in COVID-19. The data were produced by immunoSEQ multiplex PCR, yet TCRdb's version contains in-frame clones alone and is incomplete. The profile covers a few hundred thousand clones, with just over 90% appearing a single time and more than 0.85% taken by the ten largest.

The source is a woman aged 40 to 55 who had been exposed to COVID-19. The gene calls are TRBV30 and TRBJ1-5; 9 positions match TRBD1. The sample comprised PBMCs or T cells enriched from blood (not recorded which). DNA for the CDR3: TGTGCCTGGAGTGGGAGGGACAGGGACAATCAGCCCCAGCATTTT. This encodes CAWSGRDRDNQPQHF.